These 7 T cell receptor beta chains came from one sample sequenced in a study of Ad26.COV2.S vaccination and SARS-CoV-2 variants. Treatment described: 15 to 20 received Ad26.COV2.S at low or high dose, single or two shots; several received placebo; per-sample allocation not given. Sample collection was performed on day 63 after the first vaccine or placebo injection. Clones were read by immunoSEQ multiplex PCR, and TCRdb kept only the in-frame ones, dropping some. The table has about 420,000 clones, roughly 90% seen once; the top ten hold 3.6%. The sample consisted of peripheral blood, taken in a trial of Ad26.COV2.S vaccine versus placebo. These receptor sequences come from a person aged 18-60 years who received the Ad26.COV2.S COVID-19 vaccine or a placebo.

The V and J genes are TRBV6-5 and TRBJ1-5; D not certain. The ends were cut back, 8 bases at V and 6 bases at J, with 8 bases in the middle. In germline, CDR1 is MNHEY, CDR2 SVGAGI. The CDR3 covers 11 residues. The CDR3 is CASGIGQPQHF. CDR3 DNA: TGTGCCAGCGGGATCGGTCAGCCCCAGCATTTT.

The CDR3 region is CASSNQGTSTDTQYF. The CDR3 DNA follows: TGCGCCAGCAGCAATCAGGGGACTAGCACAGATACGCAGTATTTT. The V and J genes are TRBV5-1 and TRBJ2-3, with D perhaps assigned TRBD1 or TRBD2 (6 bases each). Between the trimmed V and J ends, which lost 4 bases and 0 bases, there was a span of 12 bases. Germline V gene lookup returns CDR1 SGHRS and CDR2 YFSETQ. The length of the CDR3 is 15 residues.

This chain uses TRBV9 with TRBJ2-2; the D call may be TRBD1 or TRBD2 (6 bases each). Germline loops: CDR1 SGDLS, CDR2 YYNGEE. The CDR3 totals 15 residues. V shed 4 bases and J shed 3 bases, with 13 bases lying between them. Here the CDR3 reads CASSRGAGDTGELFF. Here the CDR3 DNA reads TGTGCCAGCAGCAGGGGGGCAGGGGACACCGGGGAGCTGTTTTTT.

The chain joins TRBV19 to TRBJ2-2, with a possible D match to TRBD1 (6 bases). V lost 8 bases and J 7 bases, leaving 11 bases between the germline ends. From germline, CDR1 is LNHDA and CDR2 SQIVND (reference sequence). The CDR3 runs 12 residues. The CDR3 loop is CASHRVVGELFF. The CDR3 DNA follows: TGTGCCAGTCACAGGGTGGTCGGGGAGCTGTTTTTT.

The chain carries TRBV10-3 and TRBJ2-3, with 7 nucleotides matching TRBD2. Germline trimming cut 8 bases from V and 0 bases from J; bases unmatched to any gene: 5. From germline, CDR1 is ENHRY and CDR2 SYGVKD. The CDR3 has 14 residues. The DNA of the CDR3 is TGTGCCATCCAGCGGGGCACTAGCACAGATACGCAGTATTTT. Encoded protein: CAIQRGTSTDTQYF.

The rearrangement uses TRBV19 and TRBJ2-1, with D possibly being TRBD2 (7 bases). Germline CDR1 reads LNHDA; CDR2 reads SQIVND (reference sequence). CDR3 length: 15 amino acids. V shed 4 bases and J shed 6 bases, with 16 bases lying between them. For the CDR3, the DNA is TGTGCCAGTAGTACCGGACTAGGGGGGGGCAATGAGCAGTTCTTC. This sequence encodes CASSTGLGGGNEQFF.

This clone was seen a single time. The genes are TRBV5-1 and TRBJ2-1; 8 nucleotides match TRBD2. In germline, CDR1 is SGHRS, CDR2 YFSETQ. Unmatched junction bases numbered 5, after V lost 7 bases and J lost 5 bases. The CDR3 sequence is 13 residues long. CDR3 amino acids: CASRGGRDNEQFF. Written as DNA, the CDR3 is TGCGCCAGCCGCGGGGGGCGGGACAATGAGCAGTTCTTC.